Shown below are 22 T cell receptor beta chains from a single sample sequenced in a study of blood T cell repertoires in COVID-19. Sequencing used immunoSEQ multiplex PCR; TCRdb keeps in-frame clones, though not all of them. The repertoire holds approximately 150,000 clones, with approximately 86% as singletons. Sequencing input: peripheral blood. The receptors here all came from a man between 65 and 85 years old with acute or convalescent COVID-19.

This chain links TRBV3-1 (or the pseudogene TRBV3-2) with TRBJ2-5; 7 nucleotides align to TRBD2. Trimming cost V 0 bases and J 4 bases; bases outside gene matches: 2. This CDR3 is built from 14 residues. Germline-derived CDR1 and CDR2 are LGHDT and YNNKEL (reference sequence). The DNA for the CDR3 is TGTGCCAGCAGCCAAGATTTAGCGGGAGAGACCCAGTACTTC. It specifies CASSQDLAGETQYF.

V usage is TRBV28 and J usage is TRBJ1-5, with D unclear. This CDR3 comprises 15 residues. Germline-derived CDR1 and CDR2 are MDHEN and SYDVKM. Deletions cut 4 bases from V and 6 bases from J, with 16 bases between. CDR3 DNA sequence: TGTGCCAGCAGTTCAGATTTCCAGGCAGCTCAGCCCCAGCATTTT. Translating it yields CASSSDFQAAQPQHF. Full variable domain (missing parts from reference TRBV28 and TRBJ1-5): DVKVTQSSRYLVKRTGEKVFLECVQDMDHENMFWYRQDPGLGLRLIYFSYDVKMKEKGDIPEGYSVSREKKERFSLILESASTNQTSMYLCASSSDFQAAQPQHFGDGTRLSIL.

The genes are TRBV28 and TRBJ2-7; D is unclear. V was pared by 6 bases and J by 5 bases, with 17 bases between. CDR1 MDHEN and CDR2 SYDVKM come from the germline V gene. The CDR3 has 14 residues. The CDR3, as DNA: TGTGCCAGCAGCACCCCGTCGGGTCCCCACGAGCAGTACTTC. It specifies CASSTPSGPHEQYF.

The V call is TRBV5-5, the J call TRBJ1-2; D may be TRBD1 (5 bases). The V and J ends lost 0 bases and 4 bases respectively, with 10 bases between them. Germline values: CDR1 SGHKS, CDR2 YYEKEE (reference sequence). The length of the CDR3 is 14 residues. The CDR3 reads CASSLEGMGYGYTF. DNA of the CDR3: TGTGCCAGCAGCTTGGAGGGGATGGGCTATGGCTACACCTTC.

The V and J genes are TRBV9 and TRBJ2-1; 7 positions match TRBD2. V lost 4 bases to trimming and J lost 8 bases; unmatched junction nucleotides: 9. Per germline, CDR1 SGDLS and CDR2 YYNGEE. There are 14 residues in the CDR3. The CDR3 sequence: CASSSRGLGHEQFF. The CDR3 nucleotides are TGTGCCAGCAGCTCCCGAGGACTAGGGCATGAGCAGTTCTTC.

This chain joins TRBV19 and TRBJ1-5; 9 bases are shared with TRBD1. Trimming cost V 9 bases and J 7 bases; bases outside gene matches: 16. The CDR3 is 16 amino acids. From germline, CDR1 is LNHDA and CDR2 SQIVND (reference sequence). DNA for the CDR3: TGTGCCAGCTGGGGTACCCAGGGACAGGGAGGGCAGCCCCAGCATTTT. It encodes CASWGTQGQGGQPQHF.

This clone has just a few counts. The chain links TRBV7-8 to TRBJ2-1, with TRBD2 as a possible D gene (6 bases). The ends were cut back, 1 base at V and 9 bases at J, with 10 bases in the middle. Germline V gene data show CDR1 as SGHVS and CDR2 as FQNEAQ. CDR3 size: 13 residues. The CDR3 region is CASSLGDLGEQFF. DNA for the CDR3: TGTGCCAGCAGCTTAGGGGACTTAGGTGAGCAGTTCTTC.

V and J are TRBV7-9 and TRBJ2-5; perhaps TRBD2 as D (6 bases). Trimming removed 4 bases from V and 3 bases from J, with 9 bases in between. Germline CDR1 reads SEHNR; CDR2 reads FQNEAQ (reference sequence). The length of the CDR3 is 13 residues. CDR3 sequence reads: CASSWGLKETQYF. The CDR3 nucleotides are TGTGCCAGCAGCTGGGGACTCAAAGAGACCCAGTACTTC. Supplemented by reference TRBV7-9 and TRBJ2-5, the full variable domain reads DTGVSQNPRHKITKRGQNVTFRCDPISEHNRLYWYRQTLGQGPEFLTYFQNEAQLEKSRLLSDRFSAERPKGSFSTLEIQRTEQGDSAMYLCASSWGLKETQYFGPGTRLLVL.

This clone has a single count. The chain couples TRBV30 to TRBJ2-3; the D gene is possibly TRBD2 (6 bases). Trimming took 5 bases from V and 1 from J, leaving 10 bases between them. Germline CDR1 is GTSNPN and CDR2 is SVGIG (reference sequence). The CDR3 spans 13 residues. CDR3 loop: CAWGGGGTDTQYF. DNA for the CDR3: TGTGCCTGGGGGGGAGGAGGCACAGATACGCAGTATTTT.

This chain joins TRBV5-1 and TRBJ2-3; D perhaps matches TRBD1 (5 bases). The CDR3 has 16 amino acids. Trimming shortened V by 0 bases and J by 3 bases, and 14 bases separated the two germline ends. In germline, CDR1 is SGHRS, CDR2 YFSETQ. CDR3 sequence (DNA): TGCGCCAGCAGCTTGGAAGGCAGGGATGAAACAGATACGCAGTATTTT. Its translation: CASSLEGRDETDTQYF.

The V gene is TRBV7-8, the J gene TRBJ2-2; possible D gene TRBD2, 6 bases. The CDR3 runs 17 residues. V was trimmed by 5 bases and J by 1 base, leaving 17 bases between them. CDR1 and CDR2 from the germline V gene are SGHVS and FQNEAQ. CDR3 in DNA: TGTGCCAGCAGCCGCACGTCCGGCGGGGTGAACACCGGGGAGCTGTTTTTT. As protein: CASSRTSGGVNTGELFF. The full variable domain, with the rest looked up from reference TRBV7-8 and TRBJ2-2, is GAGVSQSPRYKVAKRGQDVALRCDPISGHVSLFWYQQALGQGPEFLTYFQNEAQLDKSGLPSDRFFAERPEGSVSTLKIQRTQQEDSAVYLCASSRTSGGVNTGELFFGEGSRLTVL.

The V and J genes are TRBV11-1 and TRBJ2-7; 7 bases line up with TRBD2. CDR1 is SGHAT and CDR2 is FQDESV in the germline V gene (reference sequence). There are 16 residues in the CDR3. With 5 bases clipped from V and 0 bases from J, the junction kept 10 bases outside the gene matches. The CDR3 bases are TGTGCCAGCAGCCTACTCTCTAGGGACTACTCCTACGAGCAGTACTTC. This encodes CASSLLSRDYSYEQYF.

This chain links TRBV30 with TRBJ2-1, with D uncertain. The germline V gene has CDR1 GTSNPN and CDR2 SVGIG (reference sequence). The length of the CDR3 is 12 residues. With 5 bases removed from V and 4 bases from J, the gap between germline ends came to 9 bases. The DNA of the CDR3 is TGTGCCTGGTCCCTAGAGTACAATGAGCAGTTCTTC. Translated, it gives CAWSLEYNEQFF.

V gene TRBV28 combines with J gene TRBJ2-3; D may be TRBD2 (5 bases). Germline CDR1 reads MDHEN; CDR2 reads SYDVKM. This CDR3 is 16 amino acids long. Trimming took off 4 bases at V and 2 bases at J, with 16 bases between the two ends. CDR3 bases: TGTGCCAGCAGTTCCCAAACTAGATCCTACACAGATACGCAGTATTTT. Protein: CASSSQTRSYTDTQYF.

The chain combines TRBV27 with TRBJ2-7, with 7 bases matching TRBD2. This CDR3 contains 16 residues. Germline values: CDR1 MNHEY, CDR2 SMNVEV (reference sequence). The V gene end was trimmed by 5 bases and the J gene end by 0 bases; junction bases not matched to a gene: 10. CDR3 bases: TGTGCCAGCAGTGCTTGGGGGGGGGAGCGCTCCTACGAGCAGTACTTC. This codes for CASSAWGGERSYEQYF.

In nucleotides, the CDR3 is TGTGCCAGCAGCCCCAGACAGGGAACCTACGAGCAGTACTTC. This codes for CASSPRQGTYEQYF. This chain connects TRBV7-8 to TRBJ2-7; 7 positions match TRBD1. Germline V gene sequence: CDR1 SGHVS, CDR2 FQNEAQ. Trimming cost V 5 bases and J 2 bases; bases outside gene matches: 6. CDR3 length: 14 amino acids.

The chain employs TRBV18 and TRBJ1-1; perhaps TRBD1 as D (6 bases). CDR1 is KGHSH and CDR2 is LQKENI in the germline V gene. V lost 1 base, J lost 5 bases, and 17 bases lay in between. This CDR3 spans 16 amino acids. CDR3 sequence reads: CASSPQKAGAGTEAFF. The CDR3 coding sequence is TGTGCCAGCTCACCACAGAAAGCGGGGGCTGGTACTGAAGCTTTCTTT.

The table lists this clone with a count of one. The chain employs TRBV29-1 and TRBJ2-1, with D hard to call. Germline V gives CDR1 SQVTM, CDR2 ANQGSEA. The CDR3 has 13 residues. V gave up 4 bases and J gave up 3 bases, with 10 bases separating them. CDR3 in amino acids: CSVGLVGYNEQFF. The CDR3 nucleotides are TGCAGCGTTGGGCTAGTGGGCTACAATGAGCAGTTCTTC.

The chain has TRBV19 and TRBJ2-1, with a tentative D call TRBD2 (6 bases). The ends were cut back, 5 bases at V and 5 bases at J, with 16 bases in the middle. There are 15 residues in the CDR3. Germline V lookup: CDR1 LNHDA, CDR2 SQIVND (reference sequence). CDR3 sequence: CASSPLGRINNEQFF. In DNA, the CDR3 is TGTGCCAGTAGTCCTTTGGGGAGGATAAACAATGAGCAGTTCTTC.

The sample holds a few counts of this clone. The chain employs TRBV11-3 and TRBJ2-1; the match to TRBD2 covers 11 bases. CDR3 length: 16 amino acids. Germline V gene sequence: CDR1 SGHNT, CDR2 YENEEA. V lost 5 bases and J lost 1; bases outside the gene matches: 4. The DNA for the CDR3 is TGTGCCAGCAGCGCCATAGCGGGAGGGTCCTACAATGAGCAGTTCTTC. This encodes CASSAIAGGSYNEQFF.

The chain couples TRBV28 to TRBJ2-7; D remains ambiguous. Per germline, CDR1 MDHEN and CDR2 SYDVKM. V shed 2 bases and J shed 3 bases, with 8 bases lying between them. The length of the CDR3 is 13 residues. CDR3 in DNA: TGTGCCAGCAGTTTAGGGTGGAGCTACGAGCAGTACTTC. The encoded protein is CASSLGWSYEQYF.

This clone was picked up a small number of times. The CDR3, as DNA: TGCGCCAGCAGCTTGGGGTTGGCGGGAGGGATTCCCTACGAGCAGTACTTC. Protein product: CASSLGLAGGIPYEQYF. The chain links TRBV5-1 to TRBJ2-7, with 9 bases that match TRBD2. This CDR3 comprises 17 residues. Germline lookup yields CDR1 SGHRS and CDR2 YFSETQ. The junction had 9 bases not matched to a gene; V was cut back by 0 bases and J by 2 bases.